Listed here are 22 T cell receptor beta chains from one sample, sequenced in a study of human T cells and chemical hapten exposure. TCRdb called the RACE reads again in MiXCR, with one record for every CDR3 protein. The repertoire includes a few hundred thousand distinct CDR3 sequences, nearly 6.5% of them detected once, and around 6.1% sits in the top ten. Sample time point: patch test 2, 6 weeks after DPC sensitization. The treatment denotes: therapeutic diphenylcyclopropenone sensitization with weekly scalp DPC. The specimen was whole blood, collected in connection with sensitization to the hapten diphenylcyclopropenone (DPC). The receptors come from a woman aged 18-35 years with alopecia areata. Some clones in this sample may be carry-over from other donors' samples.

Many counts were recorded for this clonotype. The chain uses TRBV12-3 or TRBV12-4 and TRBJ1-1; 8 nucleotides agree with TRBD1. The CDR3 consists of 13 residues. Trimming removed 5 bases from V and 11 bases from J; junction bases left unmatched: 10. The CDR3 coding sequence is TGTGCCAGCAGTATGGGGGACAGGTCTGTCGCTTTCTTT. Its translation is CASSMGDRSVAFF.

This clonotype turned up a few times. CDR3 sequence reads: CASRNRAYEQYF. CDR3 nucleotide sequence: TGTGCCAGCAGGAACAGGGCCTACGAGCAGTACTTC. J is TRBJ2-7 and V is TRBV6-5; TRBD1 might be the D (6 bases). Deletions cut 6 bases from V and 2 bases from J, with 8 bases between. The germline gives CDR1 MNHEY, CDR2 SVGAGI. CDR3 length equals 12 residues.

This clonotype was counted a few times. The chain recombines TRBV10-3 with TRBJ1-2; 8 nucleotides line up with TRBD1. V was pared by 4 bases and J by 8 bases, with 6 bases of the junction left unmatched. Germline values: CDR1 ENHRY, CDR2 SYGVKD. This CDR3 spans 13 amino acids. In DNA, the CDR3 is TGTGCCATCAGTGGGCCAGGGGGCCAGGGCTACACCTTC. Amino acids: CAISGPGGQGYTF.

This clonotype was seen many times. The chain couples TRBV12-3 or TRBV12-4 to TRBJ1-1; D is ambiguous. The CDR3 has 15 residues. Trimming pared 3 bases from V and 5 bases from J, leaving 16 bases between. The CDR3 region is CASSLASQGYTEAFF. The CDR3 DNA reads TGTGCCAGCAGTTTGGCCAGCCAAGGGTATACTGAAGCTTTCTTT.

This clonotype showed up many times. The CDR3 here is CASSLVTVNSPLHF. DNA for the CDR3: TGTGCCAGCAGCTTAGTTACAGTTAATTCACCCCTCCACTTT. The chain combines TRBV11-2 with TRBJ1-6; D ambiguous. V lost 1 base to trimming and J lost 6 bases, with 7 bases between them. In germline, CDR1 is SGHAT, CDR2 FQNNGV. This CDR3 has 14 residues.

This clonotype was counted only a few times. The rearrangement joins TRBV7-2 to TRBJ2-5; D not resolved. The CDR3 sequence is 13 residues long. V lost 0 bases and J 4 bases, leaving 6 bases between the germline ends. Per the germline V gene, CDR1 is SGHTA and CDR2 is FQGNSA. The CDR3, as DNA: TGTGCCAGCAGCTTAGCGGCACTAGAGACCCAGTACTTC. Translation gives CASSLAALETQYF.

There are a few counts of this clonotype. The chain combines TRBV4-2 with TRBJ2-7; TRBD2 is a possible D gene (5 bases). Trimming left V 1 base short and J 0 bases short, with 13 bases between. The CDR3 is 16 amino acids. In germline, CDR1 is LGHNA, CDR2 YNFKEQ. In nucleotides, the CDR3 is TGTGCCAGCAGCCAAGGGGGAGACCTATACTCCTACGAGCAGTACTTC. This sequence encodes CASSQGGDLYSYEQYF.

The V call is TRBV6-5, the J call TRBJ1-2, with 9 positions matching TRBD1. Germline assignment: CDR1 MNHEY and CDR2 SVGAGI. The V and J ends lost 6 bases and 2 bases, in that order; junction bases with no gene match: 7. This CDR3 comprises 15 residues. This chain's CDR3 is CASSLDRGSNYGYTF. CDR3 nucleotides: TGTGCCAGCAGCTTGGACAGGGGTTCGAACTATGGCTACACCTTC.

In this sample, this clonotype turned up a few times. V usage is TRBV4-2 and J usage is TRBJ1-2; no clear D gene. This CDR3 contains 15 residues. The germline gives CDR1 LGHNA, CDR2 YNFKEQ. V was trimmed by 0 bases and J by 7 bases, leaving 15 bases between them. CDR3 coding DNA: TGTGCCAGCAGCCAAGATTCCCCGACCGCCTTTGGCTACACCTTC. Encoded protein: CASSQDSPTAFGYTF.

The chain couples TRBV9 to TRBJ2-2, with D perhaps matching TRBD1 or TRBD2 (5 bases each). V lost 2 bases and J 1 base, leaving 12 bases between the germline ends. Germline lookup yields CDR1 SGDLS and CDR2 YYNGEE. This CDR3 spans 16 amino acids. For the CDR3, the DNA is TGTGCCAGCAGCGTTTTGGGACGGATGAACACCGGGGAGCTGTTTTTT. It translates to CASSVLGRMNTGELFF.

The chain has TRBV6-5 and TRBJ2-4; 7 bases are shared with TRBD1. The CDR3 is made up of 15 amino acids. From germline, CDR1 is MNHEY and CDR2 SVGAGI. After removal of 6 bases from V and 8 bases from J, the junction contained 13 bases not matched to a gene. This chain's CDR3 is CASSHRYDRADIQYF. As DNA, the CDR3 is TGTGCCAGCAGCCATCGGTACGACAGGGCGGACATTCAGTACTTC.

This chain links TRBV15 with TRBJ2-1, with 7 positions matching TRBD2. CDR3 size: 14 residues. V shed 3 bases and J 3 bases; nucleotides not matched to a gene: 2. CDR1 is LNHNV, CDR2 YYDKDF, per germline (reference sequence). DNA for the CDR3: TGTGCCACCAGCAGGGCTAGCGGCTACAATGAGCAGTTCTTC. The encoded protein is CATSRASGYNEQFF.

This clonotype was recorded once. A much larger clonotype is one base distant, so this may be a read error. The chain joins TRBV12-3 or TRBV12-4 to TRBJ1-6; TRBD1 might be the D (6 bases). The CDR3 runs to 18 residues. V shed 3 bases and J shed 8 bases, with 23 bases lying between them. This CDR3 is CASSFGFRKKPGDSPLHF. The CDR3 DNA sequence: TGTGCCAGCAGTTTCGGCTTCAGGAAGAAGCCAGGGGATTCACCCCTCCACTTT.

The sample holds a few counts of this clonotype. This chain uses TRBV6-2 or TRBV6-3 with TRBJ1-1; tentatively, D is TRBD1 (5 bases). The germline V gene encodes CDR1 MNHEY and CDR2 SVGEGT. The CDR3 totals 12 residues. V shed 7 bases and J shed 5 bases, with 11 bases lying between them. DNA of the CDR3: TGTGCCAGCAAGGACATGGAGACTGAAGCTTTCTTT. Translated, it gives CASKDMETEAFF.

The sample holds many counts of this clonotype. The chain carries TRBV21-1 and TRBJ2-7. TRBV21-1 is recorded as a pseudogene. The CDR3 sequence is 11 residues long. CDR3 loop: CASSNDREQYF. CDR3 nucleotide sequence: TGTGCCAGCAGCAATGACCGTGAGCAGTACTTC.

The rearrangement joins TRBV14 to TRBJ1-6, with no clear D. Germline V CDR1 and CDR2: SGHDN, FVKESK. CDR3 length equals 16 residues. Trimming left V 0 bases short and J 3 bases short, with 9 bases between. The CDR3 DNA reads as TGTGCCAGCAGCCAAGAAGCGGGTTTCTATAATTCACCCCTCCACTTT. Its translation is CASSQEAGFYNSPLHF.

Many counts were recorded for this clonotype. V usage is TRBV6-5 and J usage is TRBJ1-5, with 9 bases identical to TRBD1. The ends lost 7 bases at V and 4 bases at J; junction bases unmatched: 5. This CDR3 has 14 amino acids. CDR1 is MNHEY and CDR2 is SVGAGI in the germline V gene. CDR3 in DNA: TGTGCCAGCAAGCCCGGGACAGGGAATCAGCCCCAGCATTTT. This codes for CASKPGTGNQPQHF.

In this sample, this clonotype turned up many times. The J gene is TRBJ1-2, the V gene TRBV5-1; no definite D call. From germline, CDR1 is SGHRS and CDR2 YFSETQ. V gave up 0 bases and J gave up 0 bases, with 6 bases separating them. The CDR3 runs to 14 residues. For the CDR3, the DNA is TGCGCCAGCAGCTTGGGGGATCCTAACTATGGCTACACCTTC. Protein product: CASSLGDPNYGYTF.

The CDR3 loop reads CATSRDRGTQERQYF. The CDR3 DNA follows: TGTGCCACCAGCAGGGACCGGGGGACCCAAGAAAGGCAGTACTTC. This rearrangement joins TRBV15 to TRBJ2-7; D may be TRBD2 (6 bases). The ends were cut back, 3 bases at V and 9 bases at J, with 21 bases in the middle. Germline V gives CDR1 LNHNV, CDR2 YYDKDF (reference sequence). There are 15 residues in the CDR3. The full variable domain, in which reference TRBV15 and TRBJ2-7 provide the parts outside the CDR3, is DAMVIQNPRYQVTQFGKPVTLSCSQTLNHNVMYWYQQKSSQAPKLLFHYYDKDFNNEADTPDNFQSRRPNTSFCFLDIRSPGLGDTAMYLCATSRDRGTQERQYFGPGTRLTVT.

This clonotype was observed at least ten times. V is TRBV12-5 and J is TRBJ1-1; 8 positions agree with TRBD1. Trimming at V came to 5 bases and at J to 4 bases, leaving 15 bases not matched to a gene. Germline CDR1 and CDR2: LGHNT and FRNRAP. CDR3 length equals 17 residues. The CDR3 DNA reads as TGTGCTAGTGGTCCCGGCCCCAAGGACAGGGAGGGCACTGAAGCTTTCTTT. It encodes CASGPGPKDREGTEAFF.

The V gene is TRBV27, the J gene TRBJ2-7, with 9 bases that match TRBD1. Per germline, CDR1 MNHEY and CDR2 SMNVEV (reference sequence). The junction had 3 bases not matched to a gene; V was cut back by 3 bases and J by 3 bases. The CDR3 contains 14 residues. The CDR3 region is CASSFRQGGYEQYF. The CDR3, as DNA: TGTGCCAGCAGTTTCCGACAGGGGGGCTACGAGCAGTACTTC.

Note on this clonotype: A read error may explain this, as a much larger clone is one base away. V usage is TRBV7-2 and J usage is TRBJ1-6; unclear D gene. Deletions cut 3 bases from V and 1 base from J, with 13 bases between. Germline V lookup: CDR1 SGHTA, CDR2 FQGNSA. This CDR3 spans 17 amino acids. DNA for the CDR3: TGTGCCAGCAGCTTCCATTCGGAGAGGTCCTATAATTCACCCCTCCACTTT. Amino acids: CASSFHSERSYNSPLHF.